The 28 T cell receptor beta chains below come from one sample, sequenced in a study of OX40 agonist ivuxolimab in advanced cancers. TCRdb's copy holds only in-frame clones and misses some; the assay was immunoSEQ multiplex PCR. The sample consists of 50,000 or so clones, approximately 89% of them appearing once. The material was CD4+ or CD8+ T cells sorted from blood, obtained in a trial of the OX40 agonist ivuxolimab. The receptors come from an adult with an advanced solid tumor such as melanoma, head and neck, liver or kidney cancer.

The rearrangement uses TRBV2 and TRBJ2-3, with unresolved D. V was pared by 3 bases and J by 2 bases, with 9 bases between. CDR3 length equals 14 residues. Looked up from germline, CDR1 is SNHLY and CDR2 is FYNNEI. The CDR3 DNA reads TGTGCCAGCAGTGAGGGTCACAACACAGATACGCAGTATTTT. Amino acid sequence: CASSEGHNTDTQYF.

The chain links TRBV7-9 to TRBJ2-7; D uncertain. Trimming removed 2 bases from V and 2 bases from J, with 13 bases in between. The germline gives CDR1 SEHNR, CDR2 FQNEAQ (reference sequence). There are 15 residues in the CDR3. The CDR3 region has the DNA TGTGCCAGCAGCTTATCCAGCTCCCCTCCCTACGAGCAGTACGTC. The encoded protein is CASSLSSSPPYEQYV.

The chain is built from TRBV18 and TRBJ1-4, with D possibly TRBD1 on 6 matching bases. Germline CDR1 is KGHSH and CDR2 is LQKENI. Trimming removed 5 bases from V and 0 bases from J, with 7 bases in between. The CDR3 extends over 14 amino acids. In DNA form, the CDR3 reads TGTGCCAGCTCATGGACAGCAACTAATGAAAAACTGTTTTTT. It codes for CASSWTATNEKLFF. The full variable domain, in which reference TRBV18 and TRBJ1-4 provide the parts outside the CDR3, is NAGVMQNPRHLVRRRGQEARLRCSPMKGHSHVYWYRQLPEEGLKFMVYLQKENIIDESGMPKERFSAEFPKEGPSILRIQQVVRGDSAAYFCASSWTATNEKLFFGSGTQLSVL.

The chain joins TRBV4-3 to TRBJ1-4; the D is unclear. V shed 3 bases and J shed 8 bases, with 10 bases lying between them. The germline V gene has CDR1 LGHNA and CDR2 YSLEER. The CDR3 extends over 13 amino acids. The CDR3 coding sequence is TGCGCCAGCAGCCATCGGACCTTAGAAAAACTGTTTTTT. It translates to CASSHRTLEKLFF.

The rearrangement joins TRBV19 to TRBJ2-5, with 8 positions matching TRBD1. V was pared by 0 bases and J by 5 bases, with 5 bases of the junction left unmatched. The CDR3 is 15 amino acids. Germline CDR1 is LNHDA and CDR2 is SQIVND (reference sequence). Here the CDR3 reads CASSIDRGPVETQYF. CDR3 coding DNA: TGTGCCAGTAGTATAGACAGGGGGCCCGTGGAGACCCAGTACTTC.

The V gene is TRBV18, the J gene TRBJ2-7, with D tentatively TRBD1 (6 bases). The CDR3 sequence is 14 residues long. The V end lost 2 bases, the J end lost 4 bases, and 12 bases lay between the germline ends. CDR1 is KGHSH, CDR2 LQKENI, per germline. The CDR3 region is CASSPRDRPYEQYF. CDR3 bases: TGTGCCAGCTCACCAAGAGACAGGCCATACGAGCAGTACTTC.

Concerning this clone: A much larger clone lies a single base off, so this may be a read error. The V gene is TRBV28, the J gene TRBJ1-1, with 8 bases fitting TRBD1. With 5 bases clipped from V and 4 bases from J, the junction kept 6 bases outside the gene matches. Germline CDR1 MDHEN, CDR2 SYDVKM. This CDR3 has 14 amino acids. The CDR3 DNA is TGTGCCAGCAGTATCCAGGGGGCGGGCACTGAAGCTTTCTTT. The encoded protein is CASSIQGAGTEAFF.

V gene TRBV21-1 combines with J gene TRBJ1-2; the table's TRBD1 call for D was not verified on the DNA. TRBV21-1 is annotated as a pseudogene. The CDR3 totals 16 residues. The chain's CDR3 is CASSIPFHRVRNGYTF. The CDR3 nucleotides are TGTGCCAGCAGCATTCCCTTTCACAGGGTCAGGAATGGCTACACCTTC.

The chain has TRBV4-1 and TRBJ2-7, with a possible D match to TRBD2 (5 bases). CDR1 is MGHRA, CDR2 YSYEKL, per germline. The CDR3 length is 14 residues. Trimming took 5 bases from V and 2 from J, leaving 13 bases between them. The CDR3 here is CASSKEVGPYEQYV. The CDR3, as DNA: TGCGCCAGCAGCAAGGAGGTAGGCCCCTACGAGCAGTACGTC.

J is TRBJ2-5 and V is TRBV2, with 9 bases fitting TRBD2. This CDR3 contains 16 residues. CDR1 SNHLY and CDR2 FYNNEI come from the germline V gene. V was clipped by 5 bases and J by 5 bases; unmatched bases: 12. The CDR3 DNA follows: TGTGCCAGCAGTTTTCCTTCGGGCGGGGGGGCCGAGACCCAGTACTTC. The encoded protein is CASSFPSGGGAETQYF.

This chain connects TRBV14 to TRBJ2-5, with D possibly TRBD2 on 5 matching bases. Germline-derived CDR1 and CDR2 are SGHDN and FVKESK. CDR3 length: 16 amino acids. V lost 3 bases, J lost 0 bases, and 14 bases lay in between. The CDR3 protein is CASSHGGSGYQETQYF. DNA of the CDR3: TGTGCCAGCAGCCATGGAGGATCGGGGTACCAAGAGACCCAGTACTTC.

This chain uses TRBV7-9 with TRBJ1-4; 8 bases are a match to TRBD1. This CDR3 has 14 amino acids. CDR1 SEHNR and CDR2 FQNEAQ come from the germline V gene (reference sequence). Trimming cost V 4 bases and J 8 bases; bases outside gene matches: 6. The CDR3 DNA is TGTGCCAGCAGCTCAGGGGGCGCTTGGGAAAAACTGTTTTTT. This translates into CASSSGGAWEKLFF.

The V and J genes are TRBV7-6 and TRBJ1-2; TRBD1 matches 7 bases. CDR1 and CDR2 (germline): SGHVS, FNYEAQ. The CDR3 has 16 residues. J gave up 4 bases and V 0 bases, and 8 bases lay outside the gene matches. As DNA, the CDR3 is TGTGCCAGCAGCTTAGCGTCCCCAGGGGGGAGCTATGGCTACACCTTC. The encoded protein is CASSLASPGGSYGYTF.

The V gene is TRBV10-3, the J gene TRBJ1-2; D ambiguous. CDR3 size: 14 residues. V was clipped by 2 bases and J by 5 bases, with 12 bases between them. The germline V gene encodes CDR1 ENHRY and CDR2 SYGVKD. CDR3 region: CAISETETAYGYTF. CDR3 DNA: TGTGCCATCAGTGAGACTGAGACCGCATATGGCTACACCTTC.

A single count supports this clone. V usage is TRBV6-5 and J usage is TRBJ1-2; D is uncertain. CDR3 length: 15 amino acids. In germline, CDR1 is MNHEY, CDR2 SVGAGI. The V end was cut by 7 bases, the J end by 8 bases, with 23 bases between. CDR3 nucleotide sequence: TGTGCCAGCAAGGGAACAGAGGGAATTGTTTTCGGCTACACCTTC. Translated: CASKGTEGIVFGYTF.

This rearrangement joins TRBV6-5 to TRBJ1-2; D remains ambiguous. The CDR3 consists of 13 residues. Germline V gene sequence: CDR1 MNHEY, CDR2 SVGAGI. Trimming left V 7 bases short and J 2 bases short, with 11 bases between. The CDR3 DNA follows: TGTGCCAGCACCTCACTACCGAACTATGGCTACACCTTC. It yields the protein CASTSLPNYGYTF.

V is TRBV5-1 and J is TRBJ2-3, with 8 bases that match TRBD2. With 0 bases clipped from V and 2 bases from J, the junction kept 5 bases outside the gene matches. This CDR3 comprises 16 residues. Germline V CDR1 and CDR2: SGHRS, YFSETQ. This CDR3 reads CASSLVGAGDTDTQYF. The CDR3 DNA follows: TGCGCCAGCAGCTTGGTAGGAGCGGGAGACACAGATACGCAGTATTTT.

This clone was seen a single time. The chain has TRBV29-1 and TRBJ1-2, with D possibly TRBD1 on 5 matching bases. With 2 bases removed from V and 4 bases from J, the gap between germline ends came to 14 bases. The CDR3 runs to 14 residues. From germline, CDR1 is SQVTM and CDR2 ANQGSEA. The CDR3 protein is CSVEWVGRVYGYTF. The CDR3 DNA reads as TGCAGCGTTGAATGGGTGGGCAGGGTCTATGGCTACACCTTC. Looking up the rest from reference TRBV29-1 and TRBJ1-2 gives the full variable domain: SAVISQKPSRDICQRGTSLTIQCQVDSQVTMMFWYRQQPGQSLTLIATANQGSEATYESGFVIDKFPISRPNLTFSTLTVSNMSPEDSSIYLCSVEWVGRVYGYTFGSGTRLTVV.

The rearrangement uses TRBV5-4 and TRBJ1-4; D is unresolved. The CDR3 consists of 15 residues. Germline CDR1 is SGHNT and CDR2 is YYREEE (reference sequence). Trimming took off 2 bases at V and 0 bases at J, with 8 bases between the two ends. In nucleotides, the CDR3 is TGTGCCAGCAGCTTCGGGGTGCCAACTAATGAAAAACTGTTTTTT. This translates into CASSFGVPTNEKLFF.

This clone was observed a handful of times. J is TRBJ2-1 and V is TRBV4-3; 13 bases fit TRBD2. The V and J ends lost 4 bases and 6 bases, in that order; junction bases with no gene match: 3. The CDR3 spans 15 residues. The V gene's germline CDR1 is LGHNA and CDR2 YSLEER. The CDR3, as DNA: TGCGCCAGCAGCCGAAGACTAGCGGGGGGCAATGAGCAGTTCTTC. Translated, it gives CASSRRLAGGNEQFF.

V is TRBV19 and J is TRBJ2-2, with 8 bases fitting TRBD2. The V and J ends lost 5 bases and 0 bases, in that order; junction bases with no gene match: 5. The CDR3 is 16 residues long. CDR1 and CDR2 (germline): LNHDA, SQIVND (reference sequence). The CDR3 spells CASSPGTRPNTGELFF. The CDR3 DNA follows: TGTGCCAGTAGTCCAGGGACTAGGCCGAACACCGGGGAGCTGTTTTTT.

The chain employs TRBV6-1 and TRBJ1-1; D not certain. The CDR3 totals 14 residues. V dropped 2 bases and J dropped 3 bases, with 10 bases sitting between them. Germline CDR1 reads MNHNS; CDR2 reads SASEGT. CDR3 residues: CASSEPGRDTEAFF. The CDR3 coding sequence is TGTGCCAGCAGTGAACCCGGACGGGACACTGAAGCTTTCTTT.

The chain recombines TRBV4-3 with TRBJ2-7; D is undetermined. In germline, CDR1 is LGHNA, CDR2 YSLEER. The germline V and J ends were trimmed by 2 bases and 2 bases, with 7 bases remaining between them. CDR3 length equals 13 residues. This CDR3 is CASSQTLTYEQYF. CDR3 nucleotides: TGCGCCAGCAGCCAAACTCTTACCTACGAGCAGTACTTC.

The chain uses TRBV5-4 and TRBJ2-4, with D unclear. The length of the CDR3 is 14 residues. V lost 4 bases and J 3 bases, leaving 11 bases between the germline ends. Germline V gene sequence: CDR1 SGHNT, CDR2 YYREEE (reference sequence). CDR3 sequence: CASSTDEDKNIQYF. CDR3 nucleotide sequence: TGTGCCAGCAGCACGGACGAGGACAAAAACATTCAGTACTTC. Complete variable domain (other parts from reference TRBV5-4 and TRBJ2-4): ETGVTQSPTHLIKTRGQQVTLRCSSQSGHNTVSWYQQALGQGPQFIFQYYREEENGRGNFPPRFSGLQFPNYSSELNVNALELDDSALYLCASSTDEDKNIQYFGAGTRLSVL.

The V and J genes are TRBV7-4 and TRBJ1-3; 8 bases are shared with TRBD1. J lost 2 bases, V lost 2 bases, and 14 bases had no gene match. The germline CDR1 and CDR2 sequences are SGHVT and SQSDAQ. There are 19 residues in the CDR3. In DNA, the CDR3 is TGTGCCAGCAGCTTACGCAGGTCCCGGGACAGGATAACTGGAAACACCATATATTTT. This encodes CASSLRRSRDRITGNTIYF.

The chain recombines TRBV9 with TRBJ2-7; tentative D call: TRBD2 (6 bases). The CDR3 is 14 amino acids. In germline, CDR1 is SGDLS, CDR2 YYNGEE. The V gene lost 0 bases and the J gene lost 2 bases, with 9 bases spanning the gap. The CDR3 nucleotides read TGTGCCAGCAGCGTAGCTAGCGACACCTACGAGCAGTACTTC. Amino acids: CASSVASDTYEQYF.

This chain links TRBV15 with TRBJ1-4, with 11 bases that match TRBD1. CDR3 length equals 15 residues. Germline V gene data show CDR1 as LNHNV and CDR2 as YYDKDF (reference sequence). V lost 4 bases, J lost 7 bases, and 5 bases stayed unmatched. The CDR3, as DNA: TGTGCCACCAGCACACCGGGACAGGGGGTTGAAAAACTGTTTTTT. Its translation is CATSTPGQGVEKLFF.

This chain connects TRBV28 to TRBJ1-2; D remains unclear. Germline V gives CDR1 MDHEN, CDR2 SYDVKM. This CDR3 comprises 13 residues. V lost 5 bases and J 5 bases, leaving 12 bases between the germline ends. This CDR3 reads CASSLRTPYGYTF. The CDR3 DNA is TGTGCCAGCAGTCTTAGGACTCCGTATGGCTACACCTTC.